The present T cell receptor beta chain was sequenced within a study of blood T cell repertoires in COVID-19. Germline V gene data show CDR1 as LGHDT and CDR2 as YNNKEL (reference sequence). This CDR3 has 13 amino acids. Trimming removed 7 bases at V and 4 bases at J, with 13 bases between. The repertoire was sequenced with immunoSEQ multiplex PCR; TCRdb's copy has only in-frame clones and lacks some. The data contain about 140,000 clones, about 87% of them singletons. Sample: peripheral blood. The origin of this receptor is a woman aged 40 to 50 with acute or convalescent COVID-19. The rearrangement joins TRBV3-1 (or the pseudogene TRBV3-2) to TRBJ1-1; D possibly corresponds to TRBD1 (5 bases). The CDR3 DNA follows: TGTGCCAGCACCCGCCGGGGGGTCACTGAAGCTTTCTTT. Its protein product is CASTRRGVTEAFF.